This T cell receptor beta chain derives from a study of regulatory T cells in long-lasting Graves disease. For TCR beta, libraries came from iRepertoire HTBI primers and Arm-PCR of CDR3 regions. TCRdb independently ran MiXCR on the multiplex PCR reads; one entry per CDR3 protein. The sample records about 460,000 distinct CDR3 sequences, roughly 23% being singletons. The germline CDR1 and CDR2 sequences are SGDLS and YYNGEE. This CDR3 comprises 13 residues. With 3 bases removed from V and 5 bases from J, the gap between germline ends came to 8 bases. The time point is: persistent/refractory GD, antithyroid drugs over 5 years with positive TRAb. The TCR library was made from RNA that had been extracted from PBMCs in TRIzol. It was American Thyroid Association guidelines that determined Graves' disease diagnosis. One endocrinology department in Xi'an, China, was where patients came from. General study findings and limits: With persistent disease, TRBV28, TRBJ1-2 and TRBJ2-5 were the favored segments. A greater number of public clonotypes (approximately 2,700) was shared by persistent patients than by new patients (about 960).

Ten or more counts support this clonotype. Its matching antigen is unknown. The origin of this receptor is a female donor with Graves disease. The chain carries TRBV9 and TRBJ1-4, with D possibly being TRBD1 (5 bases). Sequences were derived from peripheral blood mononuclear cells (PBMCs), sampled when the disease was refractory, from a patient treated with antithyroid drugs. CDR3 sequence: CASSGGGNEKLFF. CDR3 bases: TGTGCCAGCAGCGGGGGGGGGAATGAAAAACTGTTTTTT.